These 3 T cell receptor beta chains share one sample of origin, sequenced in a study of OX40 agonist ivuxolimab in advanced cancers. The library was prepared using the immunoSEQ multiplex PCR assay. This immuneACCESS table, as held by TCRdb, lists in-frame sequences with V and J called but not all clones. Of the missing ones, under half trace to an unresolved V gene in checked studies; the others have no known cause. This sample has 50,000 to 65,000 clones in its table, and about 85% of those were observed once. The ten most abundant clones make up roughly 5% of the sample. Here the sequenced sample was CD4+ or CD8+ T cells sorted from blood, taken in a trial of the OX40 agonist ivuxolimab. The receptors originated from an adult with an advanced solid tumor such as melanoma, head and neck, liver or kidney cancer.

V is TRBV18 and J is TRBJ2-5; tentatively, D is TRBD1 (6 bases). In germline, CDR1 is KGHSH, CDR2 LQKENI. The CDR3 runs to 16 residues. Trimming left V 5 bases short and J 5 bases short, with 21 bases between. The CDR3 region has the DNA TGTGCCAGCTCAACAACAGGCAGGGGCCTCAGGGAGACCCAGTACTTC. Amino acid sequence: CASSTTGRGLRETQYF. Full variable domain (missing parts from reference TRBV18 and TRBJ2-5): NAGVMQNPRHLVRRRGQEARLRCSPMKGHSHVYWYRQLPEEGLKFMVYLQKENIIDESGMPKERFSAEFPKEGPSILRIQQVVRGDSAAYFCASSTTGRGLRETQYFGPGTRLLVL.

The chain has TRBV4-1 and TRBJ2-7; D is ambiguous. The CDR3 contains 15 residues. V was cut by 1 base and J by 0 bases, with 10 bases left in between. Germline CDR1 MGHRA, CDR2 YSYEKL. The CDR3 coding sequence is TGCGCCAGCAGCCAAGCTCTGGGATCCTCCTACGAGCAGTACTTC. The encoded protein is CASSQALGSSYEQYF.

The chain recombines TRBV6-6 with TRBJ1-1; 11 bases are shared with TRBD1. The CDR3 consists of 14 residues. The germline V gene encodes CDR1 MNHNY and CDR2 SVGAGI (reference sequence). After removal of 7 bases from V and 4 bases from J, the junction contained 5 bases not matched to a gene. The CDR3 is CASTLGTGGTEAFF. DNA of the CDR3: TGTGCCAGCACCCTCGGGACAGGGGGCACTGAAGCTTTCTTT.